The 21 T cell receptor beta chains in this list originate from one sample, sequenced in a study of CD8 T cell repertoires and HIV-1 epitope variants. Antigens of these TCRs are unknown. Assay: immunoSEQ multiplex PCR; the TCRdb copy retains only in-frame clones and omits some. The sample lists about 5,300 clones; approximately 61% were seen once. Sequencing input: cultured CD8+ T cells derived from PBMCs. The receptors stem from a male donor with HIV.

Only a few counts were recorded for this clone. V usage is TRBV7-9 and J usage is TRBJ1-1; D unresolved. Trimming removed 1 base at V and 0 bases at J, with 9 bases between. CDR1 is SEHNR, CDR2 FQNEAQ, per germline (reference sequence). CDR3 length equals 15 residues. The CDR3 reads CASSLGSGMNTEAFF. The CDR3 bases are TGTGCCAGCAGCTTAGGGTCTGGGATGAACACTGAAGCTTTCTTT.

V and J are TRBV5-1 and TRBJ1-2, with D tentatively TRBD1 (5 bases). Germline loops: CDR1 SGHRS, CDR2 YFSETQ. The CDR3 contains 14 residues. The V and J ends lost 3 bases and 3 bases respectively, with 12 bases between them. CDR3 nucleotide sequence: TGCGCCAGCAGCTGGGAACAGGACGACTATGGCTACACCTTC. Translating it yields CASSWEQDDYGYTF.

The genes are TRBV5-5 and TRBJ2-7; D not certain. Trimming took off 1 base at V and 1 base at J, with 9 bases between the two ends. Germline V gives CDR1 SGHKS, CDR2 YYEKEE (reference sequence). This CDR3 is built from 14 residues. CDR3 region: CASSLTAASYEQYF. CDR3 DNA sequence: TGTGCCAGCAGCTTGACCGCAGCTTCCTACGAGCAGTACTTC.

The J gene is TRBJ2-7, the V gene TRBV7-6; perhaps TRBD2 as D (6 bases). The CDR3 covers 15 residues. V lost 4 bases to trimming and J lost 5 bases, with 18 bases between them. The germline gives CDR1 SGHVS, CDR2 FNYEAQ. The CDR3 DNA reads as TGTGCCAGCAGCTCCCCATATGGCGGGGTAGACGAGCAGTACTTC. Protein: CASSSPYGGVDEQYF.

This chain links TRBV7-9 with TRBJ1-1, with D unclear. The CDR3 has 19 residues. Germline values: CDR1 SEHNR, CDR2 FQNEAQ (reference sequence). Trimming removed 2 bases from V and 1 base from J, with 23 bases in between. CDR3 region: CASSLRLWSGRATNTEAFF. The CDR3 bases are TGTGCCAGCAGCTTACGGTTGTGGTCGGGAAGGGCTACGAACACTGAAGCTTTCTTT.

The sample holds a few counts of this clone. J is TRBJ1-1 and V is TRBV4-1; no reliable D call. CDR1 and CDR2 (germline): MGHRA, YSYEKL. The germline V and J ends were trimmed by 0 bases and 8 bases, with 13 bases remaining between them. There are 14 residues in the CDR3. CDR3 protein: CASSQEVPSREAFF. The CDR3 DNA reads TGCGCCAGCAGCCAAGAGGTCCCCTCCCGGGAAGCTTTCTTT.

CDR3 region: CASSQLGGNSPLHF. The CDR3 DNA is TGCGCCAGCAGCCAATTAGGGGGTAATTCACCCCTCCACTTT. V is TRBV4-3 and J is TRBJ1-6; D is perhaps TRBD1 (6 bases). CDR1 LGHNA and CDR2 YSLEER come from the germline V gene. V shed 2 bases and J shed 6 bases, with 8 bases lying between them. The CDR3 has 14 amino acids.

This clone was seen just once. The chain links TRBV6-5 to TRBJ2-3; perhaps TRBD1 as D (5 bases). Trimming removed 2 bases at V and 1 base at J, with 10 bases between. The CDR3 loop spans 15 amino acids. Germline loops: CDR1 MNHEY, CDR2 SVGAGI. In nucleotides, the CDR3 is TGTGCCAGCAGTTACAAACTGGGGCGCACAGATACGCAGTATTTT. Translated: CASSYKLGRTDTQYF.

The V and J genes are TRBV28 and TRBJ2-5, with TRBD2 identical over 12 bases. Trimming removed 2 bases from V and 11 bases from J; junction bases left unmatched: 12. The germline gives CDR1 MDHEN, CDR2 SYDVKM. The CDR3 consists of 16 residues. The CDR3 sequence: CASSLLLAGGPGEQYF. The CDR3 bases are TGTGCCAGCAGTTTACTTCTAGCGGGGGGGCCCGGGGAGCAGTACTTC.

This chain joins TRBV19 and TRBJ2-1, with TRBD2 matching over 12 bases. This CDR3 is built from 15 residues. Trimming took 7 bases from V and 9 from J; bases not matched to a gene: 10. In germline, CDR1 is LNHDA, CDR2 SQIVND (reference sequence). The CDR3 spells CASTETSGRFGEQFF. The CDR3 region has the DNA TGTGCCAGTACCGAGACTAGCGGGAGATTCGGTGAGCAGTTCTTC.

By share, this clone ranks as large. V and J are TRBV19 and TRBJ1-5; 7 positions match TRBD1. V shed 7 bases and J 1 base; nucleotides not matched to a gene: 7. CDR3 length: 15 residues. CDR1 and CDR2 (germline): LNHDA, SQIVND (reference sequence). The CDR3 protein is CASTPDRLSNQPQHF. The CDR3 nucleotides read TGTGCCAGTACCCCGGACAGGTTAAGCAATCAGCCCCAGCATTTT.

The chain combines TRBV18 with TRBJ2-5; D is uncertain. The J call may be mistaken, given a closer DNA end match to TRBJ2-7. This CDR3 is built from 16 residues. CDR1 is KGHSH, CDR2 LQKENI, per germline. In DNA, the CDR3 is TGTGCCAGCTCACCGACCGGGTCAGTAAGAGTCCACGAGCAGTACTTC. Residues: CASSPTGSVRVHEQYF.

The chain links TRBV7-8 to TRBJ2-3; 9 nucleotides align to TRBD2. The CDR3 contains 18 residues. Germline values: CDR1 SGHVS, CDR2 FQNEAQ. The ends lost 5 bases at V and 2 bases at J; junction bases unmatched: 14. The CDR3 bases are TGTGCCAGCAGCAAGAGGGCCGGCGGCGGGAGGGACACAGATACGCAGTATTTT. Amino acid sequence: CASSKRAGGGRDTDTQYF.

The rearrangement links TRBV28 to TRBJ2-5; 7 bases are shared with TRBD1. J was trimmed by 0 bases and V by 5 bases; bases with no gene match: 9. This CDR3 has 16 residues. Germline CDR1 reads MDHEN; CDR2 reads SYDVKM. The CDR3 bases are TGTGCCAGCAGTCCAACGACAGGGCGCGACCAAGAGACCCAGTACTTC. Translated: CASSPTTGRDQETQYF. Complete variable domain (other parts from reference TRBV28 and TRBJ2-5): DVKVTQSSRYLVKRTGEKVFLECVQDMDHENMFWYRQDPGLGLRLIYFSYDVKMKEKGDIPEGYSVSREKKERFSLILESASTNQTSMYLCASSPTTGRDQETQYFGPGTRLLVL.

This chain joins TRBV28 and TRBJ2-7; D is tentatively TRBD1 or TRBD2 (5 bases each). Per germline, CDR1 MDHEN and CDR2 SYDVKM. Deletions cut 2 bases from V and 1 base from J, with 9 bases between. This CDR3 is built from 14 residues. CDR3 DNA: TGTGCCAGCAGTTTAGGGGACGGTTCCTACGAGCAGTACTTC. This translates into CASSLGDGSYEQYF.

V usage is TRBV7-2 and J usage is TRBJ2-1; TRBD2 matches at 13 bases. There are 15 residues in the CDR3. V dropped 4 bases and J dropped 6; count of bases not matched to a gene: 3. CDR1 SGHTA and CDR2 FQGNSA come from the germline V gene. The CDR3 region has the DNA TGTGCCAGCAGCTCGGGACTAGCGGGGTTCAATGAGCAGTTCTTC. Encoded protein: CASSSGLAGFNEQFF.

This sequence joins TRBV7-9 and TRBJ2-7; 15 bases align to TRBD2. Germline V gives CDR1 SEHNR, CDR2 FQNEAQ (reference sequence). The CDR3 runs 17 residues. With 5 bases clipped from V and 0 bases from J, the junction kept 5 bases outside the gene matches. CDR3 sequence reads: CASSRTSGGAFSYEQYF. CDR3 sequence (DNA): TGTGCCAGCAGCCGGACTAGCGGGGGGGCGTTCTCCTACGAGCAGTACTTC.

The chain recombines TRBV5-1 with TRBJ2-1; D is perhaps TRBD1 or TRBD2 (5 bases each). V was shortened by 2 bases and J by 2 bases, with 20 bases between the two germline ends. The CDR3 runs to 18 residues. CDR1 is SGHRS, CDR2 YFSETQ, per germline. The CDR3 nucleotides are TGCGCCAGCAGCTTTGTTTCGTCCGGGACCCGCACCTACAATGAGCAGTTCTTC. Protein: CASSFVSSGTRTYNEQFF.

This clone was detected only a few times. The chain recombines TRBV7-6 with TRBJ1-2; TRBD1 agrees at 9 bases. The CDR3 extends over 13 amino acids. The ends lost 5 bases at V and 6 bases at J; junction bases unmatched: 4. CDR1 and CDR2 (germline): SGHVS, FNYEAQ. The CDR3 DNA is TGTGCCAGCAGCGGACAGGGGTGGAATGGCTACACCTTC. Residues: CASSGQGWNGYTF. Full variable domain (remainder filled in from reference TRBV7-6 and TRBJ1-2): GAGVSQSPRYKVTKRGQDVALRCDPISGHVSLYWYRQALGQGPEFLTYFNYEAQQDKSGLPNDRFSAERPEGSISTLTIQRTEQRDSAMYRCASSGQGWNGYTFGSGTRLTVV.

The V gene is TRBV10-3, the J gene TRBJ2-1; 7 bases line up with TRBD1. With V trimmed by 3 bases and J by 1 base, 3 bases remained unmatched. This CDR3 region has 15 residues. Germline values: CDR1 ENHRY, CDR2 SYGVKD. The CDR3 loop is CAISDEGASYNEQFF. The CDR3 DNA follows: TGTGCCATCAGTGATGAGGGGGCTTCCTACAATGAGCAGTTCTTC.

This sequence joins TRBV11-3 and TRBJ1-1; no clear D gene. The V gene's germline CDR1 is SGHNT and CDR2 YENEEA. This CDR3 region has 13 residues. V lost 2 bases and J 3 bases, leaving 7 bases between the germline ends. The CDR3 DNA reads TGTGCCAGCAGCTTATCCGAGGACACTGAAGCTTTCTTT. This gives the protein CASSLSEDTEAFF.